The 3 T cell receptor beta chains below were found in one sample sequenced in a study of human T cells and chemical hapten exposure. Time point defined: patch test 3, about 24 weeks after DPC sensitization. As to treatment: therapeutic diphenylcyclopropenone sensitization with weekly scalp DPC. TCRdb ran MiXCR on the RACE reads and lists one entry per CDR3 protein. The data contain roughly 100,000 distinct CDR3 sequences, less than 35% of them singletons. The sample consisted of whole blood, taken in connection with sensitization to the hapten diphenylcyclopropenone (DPC). The receptors shown here come from a man aged 35 to 55 with alopecia areata. Some clones in this sample may be carry-over from other donors' samples.

The chain recombines TRBV12-3 or TRBV12-4 with TRBJ1-5; TRBD1 is a possible D gene (6 bases). CDR3 length: 14 residues. The V gene lost 5 bases and the J gene lost 4 bases, with 12 bases spanning the gap. The CDR3, as DNA: TGTGCCAGCAGTCTGGAGGGGGGGAATCAGCCCCAGCATTTT. It specifies CASSLEGGNQPQHF.

This chain links TRBV12-3 or TRBV12-4 with TRBJ2-5, with D perhaps matching TRBD2 (6 bases). V was cut by 4 bases and J by 8 bases, with 14 bases left in between. This CDR3 comprises 13 residues. The CDR3 region is CASSSWRVKTQYF. The CDR3, as DNA: TGTGCCAGCAGTTCGTGGAGGGTCAAAACCCAGTACTTC.

This clonotype has just a few counts. The genes are TRBV7-2 and TRBJ1-5; TRBD1 might be the D (6 bases). The V end was cut by 4 bases, the J end by 2 bases, with 12 bases between. The CDR3 consists of 15 residues. Germline V gene lookup returns CDR1 SGHTA and CDR2 FQGNSA. CDR3 residues: CASSSGGRGNQPQHF. Written as DNA, the CDR3 is TGTGCCAGCAGCTCCGGGGGCAGGGGCAATCAGCCCCAGCATTTT. Looking up the rest from reference TRBV7-2 and TRBJ1-5 gives the full variable domain: GAGVSQSPSNKVTEKGKDVELRCDPISGHTALYWYRQSLGQGLEFLIYFQGNSAPDKSGLPSDRFSAERTGGSVSTLTIQRTQQEDSAVYLCASSSGGRGNQPQHFGDGTRLSIL.